One and the same sample provided the 3 T cell receptor beta chains below, sequenced in a study of blood T cell repertoires in COVID-19. Repertoires were generated with immunoSEQ multiplex PCR, while TCRdb's copy carries only in-frame clones and drops some. The profile shows about 50,000 clones, 65% to 90% of them singletons. Material for sequencing was peripheral blood. The receptors derive from a human donor in a cohort sampled during active COVID-19.

This chain uses TRBV18 with TRBJ2-3; 15 bases are shared with TRBD2. Trimming took 3 bases from V and 3 from J; bases not matched to a gene: 7. CDR1 and CDR2 (germline): KGHSH, LQKENI. The CDR3 loop spans 18 amino acids. CDR3 sequence: CASSPGLAGGPGTDTQYF. The CDR3 DNA is TGTGCCAGCTCACCCGGACTAGCGGGAGGGCCAGGAACAGATACGCAGTATTTT.

The rearrangement uses TRBV10-3 and TRBJ2-1, with TRBD1 matching 9 bases. Losses at the gene ends were 4 bases for V and 5 bases for J; bases not matched to a gene: 6. This CDR3 is built from 15 residues. Germline V CDR1 and CDR2: ENHRY, SYGVKD. The CDR3 protein is CAISVVGQGNNEQFF. The CDR3 DNA follows: TGTGCCATCAGTGTTGTGGGACAGGGTAACAATGAGCAGTTCTTC.

This chain links TRBV12-5 with TRBJ2-5, with a possible D match to TRBD2 (5 bases). The V gene's germline CDR1 is LGHNT and CDR2 FRNRAP. The CDR3 loop spans 13 amino acids. Trimming took 5 bases from V and 7 from J, leaving 14 bases between them. CDR3 in DNA: TGTGCTAGTGGTAAAATATTGGGAGCGACCCAGTACTTC. This encodes CASGKILGATQYF.